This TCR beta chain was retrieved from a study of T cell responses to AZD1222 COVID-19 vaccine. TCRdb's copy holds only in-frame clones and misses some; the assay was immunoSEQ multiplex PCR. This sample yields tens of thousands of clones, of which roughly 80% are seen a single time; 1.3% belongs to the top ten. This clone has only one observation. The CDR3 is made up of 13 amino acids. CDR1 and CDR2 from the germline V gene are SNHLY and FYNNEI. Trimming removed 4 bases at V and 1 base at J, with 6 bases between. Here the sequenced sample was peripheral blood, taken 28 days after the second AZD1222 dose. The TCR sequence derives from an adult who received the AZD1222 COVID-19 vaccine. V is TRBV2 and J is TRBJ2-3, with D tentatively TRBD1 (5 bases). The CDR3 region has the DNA TGTGCCAGCAGTGTAGGGGGCACAGATACGCAGTATTTT. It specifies CASSVGGTDTQYF.